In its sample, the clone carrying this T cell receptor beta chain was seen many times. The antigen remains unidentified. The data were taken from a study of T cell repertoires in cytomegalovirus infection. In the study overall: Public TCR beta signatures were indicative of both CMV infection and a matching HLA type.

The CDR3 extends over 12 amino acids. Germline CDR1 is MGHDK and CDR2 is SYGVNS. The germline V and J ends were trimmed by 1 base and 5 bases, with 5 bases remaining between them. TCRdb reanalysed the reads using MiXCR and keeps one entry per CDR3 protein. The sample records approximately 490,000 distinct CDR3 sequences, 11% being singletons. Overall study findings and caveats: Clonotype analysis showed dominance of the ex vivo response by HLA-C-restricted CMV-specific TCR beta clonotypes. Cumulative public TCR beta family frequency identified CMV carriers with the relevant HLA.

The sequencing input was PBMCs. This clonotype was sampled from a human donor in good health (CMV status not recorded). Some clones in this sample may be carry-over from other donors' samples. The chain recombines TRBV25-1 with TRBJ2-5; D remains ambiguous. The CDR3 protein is CASSESAETQYF. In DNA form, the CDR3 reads TGTGCCAGCAGTGAATCCGCGGAGACCCAGTACTTC. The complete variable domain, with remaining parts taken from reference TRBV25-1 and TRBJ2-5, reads EADIYQTPRYLVIGTGKKITLECSQTMGHDKMYWYQQDPGMELHLIHYSYGVNSTEKGDLSSESTVSRIRTEHFPLTLESARPSHTSQYLCASSESAETQYFGPGTRLLVL.